This is a list of T cell receptor beta chains from one sample in a study of CD8+CD57+ T cells in acquired aplastic anemia. TCRdb itself ran the reads through MiXCR, one entry per CDR3 protein. Of some 170,000 distinct CDR3 sequences in the sample, about two thirds were seen once. Source material: sorted CD4+, CD8+, or CD8+CD57+ T cells (not recorded which) from PBMCs. All receptors derive from a human donor with aplastic anemia. Each CDR3 is given with its conserved first and last residue. D genes are given only for firm matches. Clone size appears in some rows only: once, few, many, or a class for an expanded clone.

v_call: TRBV6-4; clone_size: NA; d_call: TRBD1; j_call: TRBJ2-3; cdr3_nt: TGTGCCAGCAGTGACTCCGGTCGGGACAGGGGGCCCGATGAGCAGTATTTT; cdr3_aa: CASSDSGRDRGPDEQYF
v_call: TRBV24-1; clone_size: NA; d_call: TRBD2; j_call: TRBJ2-3; cdr3_nt: TGTGCCACCAGTGATCCACTAGCGGGAGATGCAGATACGCAGTATTTT; cdr3_aa: CATSDPLAGDADTQYF
v_call: TRBV24-1; clone_size: once; d_call: NA; j_call: TRBJ1-5; cdr3_nt: TGTGCCACCAGTGATTTGACCAGCAATCAGCCCCAGCATTTT; cdr3_aa: CATSDLTSNQPQHF
v_call: TRBV10-3; clone_size: NA; d_call: NA; j_call: TRBJ1-5; cdr3_nt: TGTGCCACCCTCGGGGCGGAGGGCAATCAGCCCCAGCATTTT; cdr3_aa: CATLGAEGNQPQHF
v_call: TRBV19; clone_size: NA; d_call: NA; j_call: TRBJ1-1; cdr3_nt: TGTGCCAGTAGGGGTCCGAAGACTGAAGCTTTCTTT; cdr3_aa: CASRGPKTEAFF
v_call: TRBV6-4; clone_size: few; d_call: NA; j_call: TRBJ2-2; cdr3_nt: TGCGCCAGCAGTGAGTCGGCAGGGGAAGCCGGGGAGCTGTTTTTT; cdr3_aa: CASSESAGEAGELFF
v_call: TRBV29-1; clone_size: NA; d_call: NA; j_call: TRBJ1-2; cdr3_nt: TGCAGCGTTGTCGGGCGGTCCTATGGCCACACCTTC; cdr3_aa: CSVVGRSYGHTF
v_call: TRBV29-1; clone_size: few; d_call: NA; j_call: TRBJ1-1; cdr3_nt: TGCAGCGCGACCTACGCAGCGGTGAACACTGAAGCTTTCTTT; cdr3_aa: CSATYAAVNTEAFF
v_call: TRBV20-1; clone_size: NA; d_call: TRBD2; j_call: TRBJ2-3; cdr3_nt: TGCAGTGCTACCGGGGGGGGCACAGATACGCAGTATTTT; cdr3_aa: CSATGGGTDTQYF
v_call: TRBV2; clone_size: NA; d_call: TRBD1; j_call: TRBJ2-1; cdr3_nt: TGTGCCAGCACCCCAGGGGGCGGTTACAATGAGCAGTTCTTC; cdr3_aa: CASTPGGGYNEQFF
v_call: TRBV19; clone_size: NA; d_call: TRBD1; j_call: TRBJ1-1; cdr3_nt: TGTGCCAGTACTCCTGACAGGGGTTTCGCTGAAGCTTTCTTT; cdr3_aa: CASTPDRGFAEAFF
v_call: TRBV7-9; clone_size: NA; d_call: NA; j_call: TRBJ2-1; cdr3_nt: TGTGCCAGCAGCCAAGGGGTGGGAGTCGGTGAGCAGTTCTTC; cdr3_aa: CASSQGVGVGEQFF
v_call: TRBV7-2; clone_size: few; d_call: TRBD2; j_call: TRBJ2-5; cdr3_nt: TGTGCCAGCAGCTTAGCGACGCTAGCGGGAGAGACCCAGTACTTC; cdr3_aa: CASSLATLAGETQYF
v_call: TRBV29-1; clone_size: NA; d_call: NA; j_call: TRBJ2-3; cdr3_nt: TGCAGCACTGGTTCCGGGGGGCACGGTACGCAGTATTTT; cdr3_aa: CSTGSGGHGTQYF
v_call: TRBV10-1; clone_size: NA; d_call: NA; j_call: TRBJ1-2; cdr3_nt: TGCGCCAGCAGTGAAGCGCCAGAGACGGGCTATGGCTACACCTTC; cdr3_aa: CASSEAPETGYGYTF
v_call: TRBV9; clone_size: NA; d_call: NA; j_call: TRBJ2-5; cdr3_nt: TGTGCCAGCAGCTTAGAAAGGGGATCAGAGACCCAGTACTTC; cdr3_aa: CASSLERGSETQYF
v_call: TRBV6-4; clone_size: NA; d_call: TRBD1; j_call: TRBJ1-2; cdr3_nt: TGTGCCAGCAACAAGGGGGCGGCTAACTATGGCTACACCTTC; cdr3_aa: CASNKGAANYGYTF
v_call: TRBV5-1; clone_size: NA; d_call: NA; j_call: TRBJ1-2; cdr3_nt: TGCGCCAGCAGCCAAAAGGACTCTACGGGTTATGGCTACACCTTC; cdr3_aa: CASSQKDSTGYGYTF
v_call: TRBV20-1; clone_size: NA; d_call: TRBD2; j_call: TRBJ2-7; cdr3_nt: TGCAGTGCCCTGAAGAGGGAGGGCCGATACGAGCAGTACTTC; cdr3_aa: CSALKREGRYEQYF
v_call: TRBV2; clone_size: NA; d_call: TRBD1; j_call: TRBJ1-1; cdr3_nt: TGTGCCAGCAGAGCGACAGGGTGGGAAGGTGAAGCTTTCTTT; cdr3_aa: CASRATGWEGEAFF
v_call: TRBV7-7; clone_size: many; d_call: TRBD1; j_call: TRBJ1-4; cdr3_nt: TGTGCCAGCAGCTTAGTCGGGACAGCAAGTCGAACTAATGAAAAACTGTTTTTT; cdr3_aa: CASSLVGTASRTNEKLFF
v_call: TRBV7-2; clone_size: NA; d_call: TRBD1; j_call: TRBJ2-7; cdr3_nt: TGTGCCAGCAGCTACCGGGACAGGGTGTACGAGCAGTACTTC; cdr3_aa: CASSYRDRVYEQYF
v_call: TRBV20-1; clone_size: NA; d_call: TRBD2; j_call: TRBJ2-1; cdr3_nt: TGCAGTGCTAGAGATGGGCCGGGACTAGGTAAGAATGAGCAGTTCTTC; cdr3_aa: CSARDGPGLGKNEQFF
v_call: TRBV12-3/TRBV12-4; clone_size: NA; d_call: TRBD2; j_call: TRBJ2-1; cdr3_nt: TGTGCCAGCAGCTCACTAGCGGGGGTAATCAATGAGCAGTTCTTC; cdr3_aa: CASSSLAGVINEQFF
v_call: TRBV5-1; clone_size: NA; d_call: NA; j_call: TRBJ1-2; cdr3_nt: TGCGCCAGCAGCTTGGCAGGTACGCGGAACTATGGCTACACCTTC; cdr3_aa: CASSLAGTRNYGYTF
v_call: TRBV29-1; clone_size: NA; d_call: NA; j_call: TRBJ1-1; cdr3_nt: TGCAGCGTTCGGCCCCTGGGGGCAGGCACTGAAGCTTTCTTT; cdr3_aa: CSVRPLGAGTEAFF
v_call: TRBV19; clone_size: NA; d_call: NA; j_call: TRBJ2-4; cdr3_nt: TGTGCCAGTAGTATAGAGGCAGGGGCTCAGTACTTC; cdr3_aa: CASSIEAGAQYF
v_call: TRBV2; clone_size: NA; d_call: NA; j_call: TRBJ1-2; cdr3_nt: TGTGCCAGCAGCCACCGGGGGGAACCCTATGGCTACACCTTC; cdr3_aa: CASSHRGEPYGYTF
v_call: TRBV6-4; clone_size: once; d_call: TRBD2; j_call: TRBJ2-1; cdr3_nt: TGTGCCAGCAGTAGTGGTGGGGGGGATAACAATGAGCAGTTCTTC; cdr3_aa: CASSSGGGDNNEQFF
v_call: TRBV7-2; clone_size: NA; d_call: TRBD2; j_call: TRBJ2-3; cdr3_nt: TGTGCCAGCAGCCTACTAGCGGGAGGGCCCGTAGCAGATACGCAGTATTTT; cdr3_aa: CASSLLAGGPVADTQYF
v_call: TRBV7-7; clone_size: few; d_call: TRBD2; j_call: TRBJ2-7; cdr3_nt: TGTGCCAGCAGCAAGGGGACTAGCTACGAGCAGTACTTC; cdr3_aa: CASSKGTSYEQYF
v_call: TRBV19; clone_size: NA; d_call: NA; j_call: TRBJ1-5; cdr3_nt: TGTGCCAGCGGGGGAGGGTTCAATCAGCCCCAGCATTTT; cdr3_aa: CASGGGFNQPQHF
v_call: TRBV10-3; clone_size: NA; d_call: NA; j_call: TRBJ1-2; cdr3_nt: TGTGCCATCAGTGAGTCCGGGGAACACTATGGCTACACCTTC; cdr3_aa: CAISESGEHYGYTF
v_call: TRBV24-1; clone_size: NA; d_call: NA; j_call: TRBJ1-2; cdr3_nt: TGTGCCAGCGGGGGCGATCGGCATGGTCTCGGCTACACCTTC; cdr3_aa: CASGGDRHGLGYTF
v_call: TRBV7-9; clone_size: NA; d_call: NA; j_call: TRBJ2-7; cdr3_nt: TGTGCCAGCAGCTACCCGACAGAATACGAGCAGTACTTC; cdr3_aa: CASSYPTEYEQYF
v_call: TRBV29-1; clone_size: NA; d_call: TRBD2; j_call: TRBJ2-5; cdr3_nt: TGCAGCGAGGGACTAGAGTCAGAGACCCAGTACTTC; cdr3_aa: CSEGLESETQYF
v_call: TRBV7-3; clone_size: NA; d_call: NA; j_call: TRBJ2-2; cdr3_nt: TGTGCCAGCGGCCCGCGGGCAGGGGACACCGGGGAGCTGTTTTTT; cdr3_aa: CASGPRAGDTGELFF
v_call: TRBV5-6; clone_size: NA; d_call: NA; j_call: TRBJ1-2; cdr3_nt: TGTGCCAGCAGCTTCATCCACACTTTAACCAGCGGTGGCTACACCTTC; cdr3_aa: CASSFIHTLTSGGYTF
v_call: TRBV7-9; clone_size: NA; d_call: NA; j_call: TRBJ2-7; cdr3_nt: TGTGCCAGCAGCTTAGAGGCAGGGAGTATCCACGAGCAGTACTTC; cdr3_aa: CASSLEAGSIHEQYF
v_call: TRBV7-2; clone_size: NA; d_call: NA; j_call: TRBJ2-5; cdr3_nt: TGTGCCAGCAGCTTAGCCCCATTGGGGAACCAAGAGACCCAGTACTTC; cdr3_aa: CASSLAPLGNQETQYF
v_call: TRBV6-5; clone_size: NA; d_call: NA; j_call: TRBJ2-3; cdr3_nt: TGTGCCAGCAGTGACTCGTCGGAGAATAATGAGCAGTATTTT; cdr3_aa: CASSDSSENNEQYF
v_call: TRBV6-4; clone_size: NA; d_call: TRBD2; j_call: TRBJ2-2; cdr3_nt: TGTGCCAGCAGACCTGGGAGGGACACCGGGGAGCTGTTTTTT; cdr3_aa: CASRPGRDTGELFF
v_call: TRBV2; clone_size: NA; d_call: NA; j_call: TRBJ1-5; cdr3_nt: TGTGCCAGCAGGGGGGGTGAGGGGCGTTATCAGCCCCAGCATTTT; cdr3_aa: CASRGGEGRYQPQHF
v_call: TRBV9; clone_size: NA; d_call: NA; j_call: TRBJ2-2; cdr3_nt: TGTGCCAGCAGCGTAGGGGGAGCTGGGGAGCTGTTTTTT; cdr3_aa: CASSVGGAGELFF
v_call: TRBV19; clone_size: NA; d_call: TRBD2; j_call: TRBJ2-1; cdr3_nt: TGTGCCAGTAGGCAGCGGGAGTTGTCCTACAATGAGCAGTTCTTC; cdr3_aa: CASRQRELSYNEQFF
v_call: TRBV4-1; clone_size: NA; d_call: TRBD1; j_call: TRBJ1-4; cdr3_nt: TGCGCCAGCAGCTTACAGGGGGCGCGTGAAAAACTGTTTTTT; cdr3_aa: CASSLQGAREKLFF
v_call: TRBV5-1; clone_size: NA; d_call: NA; j_call: TRBJ1-1; cdr3_nt: TGCGCCAGCAGCGGGGGGGTCGGGGGGCGAGCTTTCTTT; cdr3_aa: CASSGGVGGRAFF
v_call: TRBV20-1; clone_size: large; d_call: TRBD2; j_call: TRBJ2-5; cdr3_nt: TGCAGTGCTAGAGCCTTGGCGGGGGGCTCTATCCAAGAGACCCAGTACTTC; cdr3_aa: CSARALAGGSIQETQYF
v_call: TRBV11-1; clone_size: few; d_call: NA; j_call: TRBJ2-7; cdr3_nt: TGTGCCAGCAGCTCTAGGTCTCTCCCCTACGAGCAGTACTTC; cdr3_aa: CASSSRSLPYEQYF
v_call: TRBV20-1; clone_size: NA; d_call: NA; j_call: TRBJ1-5; cdr3_nt: TGCAGTGCTAGTAGCCTGAAGGGGGTAAGGCATTTT; cdr3_aa: CSASSLKGVRHF
v_call: TRBV29-1; clone_size: few; d_call: NA; j_call: TRBJ1-4; cdr3_nt: TGCAGCGTAGTCAGGGGCACTAATGAAAAACTGTTTTTT; cdr3_aa: CSVVRGTNEKLFF